This passage covers 29 T cell receptor beta chains from one sample sequenced in a study of blood T cell repertoires in COVID-19. The assay was immunoSEQ multiplex PCR, and TCRdb's table has in-frame clones only and misses some. In the table there are over 150,000 clones, about 86% of which are singletons. The sequencing input was peripheral blood. The receptor source for this set is a middle-aged man with active or convalescent COVID-19.

The chain is built from TRBV12-3 or TRBV12-4 and TRBJ1-2, with D unresolved. Trimming stripped 1 base from V and 7 bases from J, with 4 bases between. The CDR3 spans 11 residues. CDR3 sequence: CASSLVGGYTF. As DNA, the CDR3 is TGTGCCAGCAGTTTAGTCGGTGGCTACACCTTC.

V is TRBV5-4 and J is TRBJ2-1; 10 bases align to TRBD1. The CDR3 has 15 residues. J gave up 7 bases and V 3 bases, and 7 bases lay outside the gene matches. CDR1 and CDR2 (germline): SGHNT, YYREEE (reference sequence). The CDR3 nucleotides are TGTGCCAGCAGCTCGCCGGGACAGGGGAGTAATGAGCAGTTCTTC. Protein: CASSSPGQGSNEQFF.

This clone was seen many times. The rearrangement links TRBV5-4 to TRBJ2-5; TRBD2 agrees at 11 bases. The V gene end was trimmed by 4 bases and the J gene end by 2 bases; junction bases not matched to a gene: 7. The CDR3 runs to 16 residues. Germline CDR1 reads SGHNT; CDR2 reads YYREEE (reference sequence). CDR3 loop: CASSPSLAGAQETQYF. The CDR3 coding sequence is TGTGCCAGCAGCCCCTCACTAGCGGGGGCACAAGAGACCCAGTACTTC.

This sequence joins TRBV3-1 (or the pseudogene TRBV3-2) and TRBJ2-4; TRBD1 matches at 11 bases. Germline trimming cut 5 bases from V and 6 bases from J; bases unmatched to any gene: 3. The CDR3 totals 14 residues. The germline V gene has CDR1 LGHDT and CDR2 YNNKEL (reference sequence). The CDR3 region has the DNA TGTGCCAGCAGCAGGGGACAGGGGGTAAACATTCAGTACTTC. Protein sequence: CASSRGQGVNIQYF.

The genes are TRBV11-2 and TRBJ1-2; possibly TRBD1 for D (5 bases). Looked up from germline, CDR1 is SGHAT and CDR2 is FQNNGV. CDR3 size: 14 residues. Trimming took 0 bases from V and 4 from J, leaving 9 bases between them. Here the CDR3 DNA reads TGTGCCAGCAGCTTAGATCAGGGTTCCTATGGCTACACCTTC. Translated, it gives CASSLDQGSYGYTF.

The gene calls are TRBV6-5 and TRBJ2-7; 7 bases map to TRBD1. Trimming cost V 8 bases and J 5 bases; bases outside gene matches: 9. This CDR3 is built from 13 residues. CDR1 is MNHEY, CDR2 SVGAGI, per germline. Here the CDR3 DNA reads TGTGCCAGCTACTCTACAGGGGCCCACGAGCAGTACTTC. Translated, it gives CASYSTGAHEQYF.

The CDR3 nucleotides are TGTGCCAGCAAGGGGACTAATGAAAAACTGTTTTTT. This codes for CASKGTNEKLFF. The chain uses TRBV5-4 and TRBJ1-4; maybe TRBD1 (5 bases). Trimming stripped 6 bases from V and 2 bases from J, with 5 bases between. CDR1 and CDR2 (germline): SGHNT, YYREEE (reference sequence). The CDR3 runs 12 residues.

This clone was found a few times. V gene TRBV5-1 combines with J gene TRBJ1-2, with TRBD1 identical over 10 bases. This CDR3 is 14 amino acids long. CDR1 SGHRS and CDR2 YFSETQ come from the germline V gene. Trimming removed 3 bases from V and 5 bases from J; junction bases left unmatched: 4. In DNA, the CDR3 is TGCGCCAGCAGCTGGACAGGGGGGGAATATGGCTACACCTTC. Its translation: CASSWTGGEYGYTF.

This clone was detected a few times. The rearrangement joins TRBV5-4 to TRBJ2-3; D gene uncertain. The CDR3 totals 16 residues. CDR1 SGHNT and CDR2 YYREEE come from the germline V gene (reference sequence). Trimming removed 4 bases from V and 0 bases from J, with 15 bases in between. CDR3 DNA sequence: TGTGCCAGCAGCCCCCGACTGTTACCTAGCACAGATACGCAGTATTTT. This sequence encodes CASSPRLLPSTDTQYF.

This chain connects TRBV10-3 to TRBJ2-1, with TRBD1 identical over 9 bases. The CDR3 sequence is 15 residues long. CDR1 is ENHRY and CDR2 is SYGVKD in the germline V gene. The V and J ends lost 6 bases and 4 bases, in that order; junction bases with no gene match: 7. The chain's CDR3 is CAIRADRGGYNEQFF. As DNA, the CDR3 is TGTGCCATCAGGGCAGACAGGGGGGGATACAATGAGCAGTTCTTC.

The V gene is TRBV9, the J gene TRBJ2-1; 8 bases align to TRBD2. Trimming cost V 0 bases and J 6 bases; bases outside gene matches: 8. The CDR3 is made up of 16 amino acids. From germline, CDR1 is SGDLS and CDR2 YYNGEE. For the CDR3, the DNA is TGTGCCAGCAGCGTAGATTACGGGAGGGCCGGCAATGAGCAGTTCTTC. Its translation is CASSVDYGRAGNEQFF.

The chain combines TRBV5-4 with TRBJ2-7; the match to TRBD2 covers 14 bases. The ends lost 5 bases at V and 2 bases at J; junction bases unmatched: 12. CDR1 is SGHNT, CDR2 YYREEE, per germline (reference sequence). This CDR3 is 18 amino acids long. CDR3 sequence: CASRPGTSGSSGAYEQYF. As DNA, the CDR3 is TGTGCCAGCAGACCCGGGACTAGCGGGAGTTCGGGGGCCTACGAGCAGTACTTC.

The chain joins TRBV10-3 to TRBJ2-7; maybe TRBD2 (6 bases). V lost 6 bases, J lost 6 bases, and 18 bases lay in between. CDR1 and CDR2 from the germline V gene are ENHRY and SYGVKD. The CDR3 is 14 residues long. The CDR3 is CAIRNSSREFEQYF. Here the CDR3 DNA reads TGTGCCATCAGAAATTCCTCCCGGGAGTTCGAGCAGTACTTC.

This sequence joins TRBV7-6 and TRBJ1-1; TRBD1 matches at 7 bases. V was pared by 3 bases and J by 4 bases, with 8 bases of the junction left unmatched. The CDR3 sequence is 15 residues long. CDR1 is SGHVS and CDR2 is FNYEAQ in the germline V gene. Here the CDR3 reads CASSFDRERSTEAFF. CDR3 nucleotides: TGTGCCAGCAGCTTCGACAGGGAGCGAAGCACTGAAGCTTTCTTT.

The chain joins TRBV4-1 to TRBJ2-3; 13 nucleotides line up with TRBD2. The CDR3 is 17 amino acids. Losses at the gene ends were 0 bases for V and 3 bases for J; bases not matched to a gene: 3. CDR1 MGHRA and CDR2 YSYEKL come from the germline V gene. CDR3 sequence (DNA): TGCGCCAGCAGCCAAGAAGGGACTAGCGGGGAAACAGATACGCAGTATTTT. Amino acid sequence: CASSQEGTSGETDTQYF.

This clone has a single count. This chain uses TRBV7-9 with TRBJ1-1, with 7 bases aligning to TRBD1. Germline-derived CDR1 and CDR2 are SEHNR and FQNEAQ (reference sequence). With 3 bases clipped from V and 1 base from J, the junction kept 2 bases outside the gene matches. CDR3 length equals 14 residues. CDR3 sequence reads: CASSFRQGNTEAFF. The CDR3, as DNA: TGTGCCAGCAGCTTCCGACAGGGGAACACTGAAGCTTTCTTT.

This clone was counted a single time. The chain joins TRBV24-1 to TRBJ2-7, with D possibly TRBD1 on 5 matching bases. Trimming removed 2 bases from V and 2 bases from J, with 12 bases in between. Looked up from germline, CDR1 is KGHDR and CDR2 is SFDVKD. The CDR3 is 15 amino acids. This CDR3 reads CATSDSVRTPYEQYF. In DNA form, the CDR3 reads TGTGCCACCAGTGATTCCGTGCGGACACCCTACGAGCAGTACTTC.

The rearrangement links TRBV19 to TRBJ2-7; weak D call: TRBD2 (6 bases). Germline loops: CDR1 LNHDA, CDR2 SQIVND (reference sequence). The CDR3 has 13 amino acids. V was shortened by 4 bases and J by 0 bases, with 7 bases between the two germline ends. Written as DNA, the CDR3 is TGTGCCAGTAGTAGGGGGGACTCCTACGAGCAGTACTTC. Translation gives CASSRGDSYEQYF.

The table lists this clone with many counts. The CDR3 DNA follows: TGTGCCAGCAGCTTAGGAGGCATTAGCAATCAGCCCCAGCATTTT. It translates to CASSLGGISNQPQHF. The V gene is TRBV7-2, the J gene TRBJ1-5, with D unresolved. Germline V CDR1 and CDR2: SGHTA, FQGNSA. This CDR3 has 15 residues. V was pared by 1 base and J by 0 bases, with 7 bases between.

The V call is TRBV5-6, the J call TRBJ1-4; the D gene is possibly TRBD1 (5 bases). Germline-derived CDR1 and CDR2 are SGHDT and YYEEEE. The CDR3 spans 11 residues. Trimming removed 2 bases from V and 10 bases from J, with 6 bases in between. The CDR3, as DNA: TGTGCCAGCAGCTTAAGGGGAAAACTGTTTTTT. As protein: CASSLRGKLFF.

The chain carries TRBV18 and TRBJ1-1; D is possibly TRBD1 (5 bases). Looked up from germline, CDR1 is KGHSH and CDR2 is LQKENI. CDR3 length: 14 amino acids. Trimming removed 1 base from V and 1 base from J, with 7 bases in between. As DNA, the CDR3 is TGTGCCAGCTCACCACAAACAGGGAACACTGAAGCTTTCTTT. Its protein is CASSPQTGNTEAFF.

V and J are TRBV18 and TRBJ1-1; 9 bases align to TRBD1. The germline gives CDR1 KGHSH, CDR2 LQKENI. V was pared by 6 bases and J by 4 bases, with 0 bases of the junction left unmatched. The CDR3 runs 12 residues. The CDR3 coding sequence is TGTGCCAGCTCGGACAGGGGCACTGAAGCTTTCTTT. As protein: CASSDRGTEAFF.

The chain has TRBV6-5 and TRBJ2-2, with TRBD1 as a possible D gene (6 bases). The CDR3 has 15 amino acids. Trimming shortened V by 5 bases and J by 0 bases, and 10 bases separated the two germline ends. Germline V gene sequence: CDR1 MNHEY, CDR2 SVGAGI. CDR3 coding DNA: TGTGCCAGCAGTAAACGGACAGCGAACACCGGGGAGCTGTTTTTT. This translates into CASSKRTANTGELFF.

The chain links TRBV19 to TRBJ1-1; D remains ambiguous. This CDR3 is built from 13 residues. Germline V CDR1 and CDR2: LNHDA, SQIVND (reference sequence). Trimming removed 8 bases from V and 7 bases from J, with 17 bases in between. The CDR3 is CASLKTRFGEAFF. DNA of the CDR3: TGTGCCAGTCTGAAGACACGTTTCGGTGAAGCTTTCTTT.

This chain links TRBV27 with TRBJ1-4, with D possibly TRBD1 on 6 matching bases. Germline V lookup: CDR1 MNHEY, CDR2 SMNVEV (reference sequence). V dropped 5 bases and J dropped 10 bases, with 23 bases sitting between them. CDR3 length: 16 residues. The CDR3 spells CASSLRTGTLVGKLFF. CDR3 bases: TGTGCCAGCAGTCTCCGAACTGGGACACTCGTGGGAAAACTGTTTTTT. The full variable domain, its missing parts supplied by reference TRBV27 and TRBJ1-4, is EAQVTQNPRYLITVTGKKLTVTCSQNMNHEYMSWYRQDPGLGLRQIYYSMNVEVTDKGDVPEGYKVSRKEKRNFPLILESPSPNQTSLYFCASSLRTGTLVGKLFFGSGTQLSVL.

This rearrangement joins TRBV15 to TRBJ2-4, with 7 bases lining up with TRBD1. The CDR3 runs 16 residues. Germline V gives CDR1 LNHNV, CDR2 YYDKDF (reference sequence). V dropped 1 base and J dropped 5; count of bases not matched to a gene: 8. CDR3 amino acids: CATSRAFGQAENIQYF. The CDR3 DNA is TGTGCCACCAGCAGAGCCTTCGGACAGGCCGAAAACATTCAGTACTTC.

V is TRBV27 and J is TRBJ1-4; TRBD1 matches 7 bases. CDR1 and CDR2 (germline): MNHEY, SMNVEV (reference sequence). Trimming removed 2 bases from V and 7 bases from J; junction bases left unmatched: 7. The length of the CDR3 is 15 residues. This CDR3 is CASSLMGQQPEKLFF. CDR3 nucleotides: TGTGCCAGCAGTTTAATGGGACAGCAACCTGAAAAACTGTTTTTT.

The V call is TRBV20-1, the J call TRBJ1-4, with 10 bases matching TRBD1. Germline CDR1 is DFQATT and CDR2 is SNEGSKA (reference sequence). This CDR3 has 15 residues. Trimming at V came to 3 bases and at J to 7 bases, leaving 8 bases not matched to a gene. CDR3 sequence reads: CSASSAGQGSEKLFF. The CDR3 DNA reads as TGCAGTGCTAGTTCTGCGGGACAGGGGAGTGAAAAACTGTTTTTT.

This clone was observed a few times. The J gene is TRBJ2-3, the V gene TRBV24-1; tentative D call: TRBD2 (6 bases). Trimming took off 1 base at V and 6 bases at J, with 7 bases between the two ends. The germline V gene has CDR1 KGHDR and CDR2 SFDVKD. This CDR3 contains 13 residues. The CDR3 region has the DNA TGTGCCACCAGTGATTTTGCGGGGGATACGCAGTATTTT. This encodes CATSDFAGDTQYF.